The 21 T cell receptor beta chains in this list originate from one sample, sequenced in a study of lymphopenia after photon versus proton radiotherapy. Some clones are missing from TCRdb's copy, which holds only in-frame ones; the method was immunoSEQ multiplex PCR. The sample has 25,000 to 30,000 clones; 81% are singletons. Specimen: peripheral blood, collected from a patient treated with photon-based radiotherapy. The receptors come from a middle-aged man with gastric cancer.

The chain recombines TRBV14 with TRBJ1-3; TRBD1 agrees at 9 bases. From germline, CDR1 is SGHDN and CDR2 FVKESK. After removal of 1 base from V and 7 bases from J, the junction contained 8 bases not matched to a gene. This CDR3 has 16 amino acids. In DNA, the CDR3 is TGTGCCAGCAGCCAAGTAAGATCCGGGACAGGGAACACCATATATTTT. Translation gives CASSQVRSGTGNTIYF.

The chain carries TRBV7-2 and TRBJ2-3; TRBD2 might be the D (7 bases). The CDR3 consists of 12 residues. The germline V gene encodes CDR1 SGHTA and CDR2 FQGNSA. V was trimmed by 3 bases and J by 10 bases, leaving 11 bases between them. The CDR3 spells CASSFRGGAQYF. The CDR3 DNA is TGTGCCAGCAGCTTCAGAGGGGGGGCGCAGTATTTT.

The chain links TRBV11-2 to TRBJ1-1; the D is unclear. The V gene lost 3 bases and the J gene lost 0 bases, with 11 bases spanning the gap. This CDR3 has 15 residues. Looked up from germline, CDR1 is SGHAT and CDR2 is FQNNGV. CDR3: CASSFSGTMNTEAFF. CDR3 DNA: TGTGCCAGCAGCTTTTCGGGAACCATGAACACTGAAGCTTTCTTT. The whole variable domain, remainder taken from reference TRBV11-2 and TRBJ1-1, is EAGVAQSPRYKIIEKRQSVAFWCNPISGHATLYWYQQILGQGPKLLIQFQNNGVVDDSQLPKDRFSAERLKGVDSTLKIQPAKLEDSAVYLCASSFSGTMNTEAFFGQGTRLTVV.

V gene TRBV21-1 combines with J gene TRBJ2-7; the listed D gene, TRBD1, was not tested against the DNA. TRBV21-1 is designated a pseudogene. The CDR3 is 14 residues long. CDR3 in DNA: TGTGCCAGCAGCAAAGCGGGACAGGGGCACGAGCAGTACTTC. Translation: CASSKAGQGHEQYF.

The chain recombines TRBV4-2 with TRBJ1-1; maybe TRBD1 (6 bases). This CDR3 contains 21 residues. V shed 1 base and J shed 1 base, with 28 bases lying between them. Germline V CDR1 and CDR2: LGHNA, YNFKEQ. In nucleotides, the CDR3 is TGTGCCAGCAGCCAAGGGGTTAGGGGGAGAATTGATTGGTACGCGAACACTGAAGCTTTCTTT. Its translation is CASSQGVRGRIDWYANTEAFF.

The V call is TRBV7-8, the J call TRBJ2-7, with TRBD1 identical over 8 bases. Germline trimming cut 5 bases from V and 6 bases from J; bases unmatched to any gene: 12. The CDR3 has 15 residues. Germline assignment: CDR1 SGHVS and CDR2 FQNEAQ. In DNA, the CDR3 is TGTGCCAGCAGCCAGTCGGACAGGGATGTTATCGAGCAGTACTTC. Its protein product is CASSQSDRDVIEQYF.

DNA for the CDR3: TGTGCCAGCAGCCAAGATGGTAGAGGAAACATTCAGTACTTC. Encoded protein: CASSQDGRGNIQYF. The chain recombines TRBV14 with TRBJ2-4; D ambiguous. V dropped 0 bases and J dropped 6 bases, with 9 bases sitting between them. The CDR3 sequence is 14 residues long. Germline CDR1 is SGHDN and CDR2 is FVKESK. The variable domain in full, completed from reference TRBV14 and TRBJ2-4, reads EAGVTQFPSHSVIEKGQTVTLRCDPISGHDNLYWYRRVMGKEIKFLLHFVKESKQDESGMPNNRFLAERTGGTYSTLKVQPAELEDSGVYFCASSQDGRGNIQYFGAGTRLSVL.

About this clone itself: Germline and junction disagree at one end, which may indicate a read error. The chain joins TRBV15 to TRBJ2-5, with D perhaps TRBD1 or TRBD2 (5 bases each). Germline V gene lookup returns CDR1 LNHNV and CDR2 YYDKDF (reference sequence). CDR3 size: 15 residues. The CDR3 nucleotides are TGTGCCACCAGTCATCCTAGGGGAGATCTAGAGGCCCAGTACTTC. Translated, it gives CATSHPRGDLEAQYF. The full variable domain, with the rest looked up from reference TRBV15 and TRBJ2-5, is DAMVIQNPRYQVTQFGKPVTLSCSQTLNHNVMYWYQQKSSQAPKLLFHYYDKDFNNEADTPDNFQSRRPNTSFCFLDIRSPGLGDTAMYLCATSHPRGDLEAQYFGPGTRLLVL.

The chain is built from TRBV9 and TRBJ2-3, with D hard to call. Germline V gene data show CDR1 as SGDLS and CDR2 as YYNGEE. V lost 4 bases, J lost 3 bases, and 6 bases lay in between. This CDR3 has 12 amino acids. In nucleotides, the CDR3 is TGTGCCAGCAGCCTAACAACAGATACGCAGTATTTT. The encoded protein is CASSLTTDTQYF.

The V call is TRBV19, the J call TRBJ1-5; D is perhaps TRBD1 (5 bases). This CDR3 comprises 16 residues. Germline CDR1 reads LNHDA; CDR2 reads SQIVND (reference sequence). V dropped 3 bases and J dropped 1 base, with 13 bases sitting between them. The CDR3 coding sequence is TGTGCCAGTAGTATGTTGTTGGGGCTAAGCAATCAGCCCCAGCATTTT. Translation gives CASSMLLGLSNQPQHF.

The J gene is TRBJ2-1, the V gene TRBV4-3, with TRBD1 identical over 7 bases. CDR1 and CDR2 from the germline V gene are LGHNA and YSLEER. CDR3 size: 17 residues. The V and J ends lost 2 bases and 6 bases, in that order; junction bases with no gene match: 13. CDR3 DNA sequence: TGCGCCAGCAGCCAACAGGACGACAGGGCAGGATTCAATGAGCAGTTCTTC. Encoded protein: CASSQQDDRAGFNEQFF.

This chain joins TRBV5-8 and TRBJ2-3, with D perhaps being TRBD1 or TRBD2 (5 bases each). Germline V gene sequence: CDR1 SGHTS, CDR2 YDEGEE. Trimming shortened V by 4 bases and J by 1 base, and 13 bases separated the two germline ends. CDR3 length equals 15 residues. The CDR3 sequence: CASSVPGPGTDTQYF. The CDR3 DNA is TGTGCCAGCAGCGTTCCGGGACCGGGCACAGATACGCAGTATTTT.

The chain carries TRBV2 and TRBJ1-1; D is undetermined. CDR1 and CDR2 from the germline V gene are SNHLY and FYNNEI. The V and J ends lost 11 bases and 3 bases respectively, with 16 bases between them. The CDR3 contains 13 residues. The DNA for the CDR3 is TGTGCCCGGTCTTGGGGTGGGGACACTGAAGCTTTCTTT. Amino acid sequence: CARSWGGDTEAFF.

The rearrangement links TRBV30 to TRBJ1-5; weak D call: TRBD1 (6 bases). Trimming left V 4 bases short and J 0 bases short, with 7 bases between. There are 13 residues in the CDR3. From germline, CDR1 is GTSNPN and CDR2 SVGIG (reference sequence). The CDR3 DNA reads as TGTGCCTGGAAGGACAGTAGCAATCAGCCCCAGCATTTT. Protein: CAWKDSSNQPQHF.

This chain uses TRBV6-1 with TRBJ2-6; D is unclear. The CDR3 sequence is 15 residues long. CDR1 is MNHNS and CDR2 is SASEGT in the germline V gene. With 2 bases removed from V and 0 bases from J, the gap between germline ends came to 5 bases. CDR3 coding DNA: TGTGCCAGCAGTGAAAGCAGCTCTGGGGCCAACGTCCTGACTTTC. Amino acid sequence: CASSESSSGANVLTF.

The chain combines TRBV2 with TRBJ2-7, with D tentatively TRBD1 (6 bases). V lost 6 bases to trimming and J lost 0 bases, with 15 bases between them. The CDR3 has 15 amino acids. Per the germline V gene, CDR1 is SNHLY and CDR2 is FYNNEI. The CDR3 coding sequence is TGTGCCAGCAGAGCCGGACAGATCCTCTCCTACGAGCAGTACTTC. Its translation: CASRAGQILSYEQYF.

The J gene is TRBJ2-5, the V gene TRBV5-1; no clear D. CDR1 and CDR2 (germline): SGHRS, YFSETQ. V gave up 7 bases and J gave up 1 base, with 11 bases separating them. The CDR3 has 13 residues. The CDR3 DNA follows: TGCGCCAGCGCGGTACATTTCCAAGAGACCCAGTACTTC. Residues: CASAVHFQETQYF.

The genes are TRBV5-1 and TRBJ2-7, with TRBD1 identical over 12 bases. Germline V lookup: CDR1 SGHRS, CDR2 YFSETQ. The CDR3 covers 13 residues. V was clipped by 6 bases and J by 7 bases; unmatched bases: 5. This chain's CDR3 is CASTGQGAREQYF. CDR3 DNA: TGCGCCAGCACGGGACAGGGGGCCCGGGAGCAGTACTTC.

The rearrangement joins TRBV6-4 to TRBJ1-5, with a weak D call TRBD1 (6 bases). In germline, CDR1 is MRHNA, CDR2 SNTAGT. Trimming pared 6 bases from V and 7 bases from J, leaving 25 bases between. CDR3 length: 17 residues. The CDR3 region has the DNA TGTGCCAGCAGAGAAAGACAAGGGGGAATATCATTACAGCCCCAGCATTTT. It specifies CASRERQGGISLQPQHF.

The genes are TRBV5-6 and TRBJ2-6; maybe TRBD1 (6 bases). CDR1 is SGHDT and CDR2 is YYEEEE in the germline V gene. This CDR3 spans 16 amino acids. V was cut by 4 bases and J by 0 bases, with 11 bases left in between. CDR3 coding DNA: TGTGCCAGCAGCCGCAGAGGGGGCTCTGGGGCCAACGTCCTGACTTTC. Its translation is CASSRRGGSGANVLTF.

The CDR3 DNA sequence: TGCAGCGTTTCTACGCAAACCTATGGCTACACCTTC. It translates to CSVSTQTYGYTF. The rearrangement links TRBV29-1 to TRBJ1-2, with D uncertain. The CDR3 runs 12 residues. V lost 5 bases, J lost 4 bases, and 11 bases lay in between. Germline V gives CDR1 SQVTM, CDR2 ANQGSEA.